The rows below give T cell receptor beta chains drawn from one sample of a study of neurological immune-mediated disorders. TCRdb passed the 5' RACE reads through MiXCR, listing each CDR3 protein once. The sample shows tens of thousands of distinct CDR3 sequences, 9% to 12% of them seen only once. What was sequenced was PBMCs. The receptors derive from a woman under 40 with HTLV-1-associated myelopathy (HAM/TSP). Each CDR3 is given with its conserved first and last residue. The order of the fields is V gene, D gene, clone size, J gene, CDR3 protein, CDR3 DNA. D genes are given only for firm matches. Clone size is stated in some rows and not others, as once, few, many or a class when expanded.

v_gene: TRBV20-1
d_gene: TRBD1
abundance: many
j_gene: TRBJ1-5
CDR3aa: CSAQTGPSNQPQHF
CDR3nt: TGCAGTGCGCAGACAGGGCCGAGCAATCAGCCCCAGCATTTT

v_gene: TRBV5-1
d_gene: TRBD1
abundance: many
j_gene: TRBJ2-4
CDR3aa: CASSSTGGADIQYF
CDR3nt: TGCGCCAGCAGCTCAACAGGGGGCGCGGACATTCAGTACTTC

v_gene: TRBV18
d_gene: NA
abundance: NA
j_gene: TRBJ2-3
CDR3aa: CASSPLSGDTQYF
CDR3nt: TGTGCCAGCTCACCACTCTCGGGTGATACGCAGTATTTT

v_gene: TRBV7-9
d_gene: TRBD2
abundance: many
j_gene: TRBJ2-3
CDR3aa: CASSLSRGTDTQYF
CDR3nt: TGTGCCAGCAGCTTGTCGCGGGGGACAGATACGCAGTATTTT

v_gene: TRBV12-3/TRBV12-4
d_gene: NA
abundance: many
j_gene: TRBJ2-2
CDR3aa: CASSFHREPGELFF
CDR3nt: TGTGCCAGCAGTTTCCACAGGGAACCCGGGGAGCTGTTTTTT

v_gene: TRBV30
d_gene: NA
abundance: NA
j_gene: TRBJ1-1
CDR3aa: CAWSVIRTEAFF
CDR3nt: TGTGCCTGGAGTGTGATCCGGACTGAAGCTTTCTTT

v_gene: TRBV6-6
d_gene: NA
abundance: many
j_gene: TRBJ1-2
CDR3aa: CASSYEKGVYGYTF
CDR3nt: TGTGCCAGCAGTTACGAGAAGGGTGTCTATGGCTACACCTTC

v_gene: TRBV7-8
d_gene: TRBD1
abundance: many
j_gene: TRBJ1-1
CDR3aa: CAKTVGDRDEGDTEAFF
CDR3nt: TGTGCCAAAACCGTCGGAGACAGGGACGAGGGGGACACTGAAGCTTTCTTT

v_gene: TRBV5-1
d_gene: NA
abundance: many
j_gene: TRBJ1-1
CDR3aa: CASSDRDPPDWNTEAFF
CDR3nt: TGCGCCAGCAGCGACCGGGACCCCCCGGACTGGAACACTGAAGCTTTCTTT

v_gene: TRBV5-1
d_gene: NA
abundance: many
j_gene: TRBJ2-1
CDR3aa: CASSLMVQGTGNEQFF
CDR3nt: TGCGCCAGCAGCTTAATGGTTCAGGGCACCGGCAATGAGCAGTTCTTC

v_gene: TRBV5-1
d_gene: NA
abundance: many
j_gene: TRBJ2-3
CDR3aa: CASSLEGGTDTQYF
CDR3nt: TGCGCCAGCAGCTTGGAGGGCGGCACAGATACGCAGTATTTT

v_gene: TRBV20-1
d_gene: TRBD1
abundance: many
j_gene: TRBJ1-6
CDR3aa: CSARLGTENSPLHF
CDR3nt: TGCAGTGCCCGCTTAGGGACAGAGAATTCACCCCTCCACTTT

v_gene: TRBV7-2
d_gene: NA
abundance: many
j_gene: TRBJ1-4
CDR3aa: CASSLAGGINEKLFF
CDR3nt: TGTGCCAGCAGCTTAGCGGGGGGGATAAATGAAAAACTGTTTTTT

v_gene: TRBV5-1
d_gene: NA
abundance: NA
j_gene: TRBJ1-6
CDR3aa: CASSQDGASSPLHF
CDR3nt: TGCGCCAGCAGCCAGGACGGCGCTTCTTCACCCCTCCACTTT

v_gene: TRBV7-8
d_gene: NA
abundance: many
j_gene: TRBJ2-1
CDR3aa: CASSLFFLGATYNEQFF
CDR3nt: TGTGCCAGCAGCTTATTTTTTTTGGGAGCTACCTACAATGAGCAGTTCTTC

v_gene: TRBV20-1
d_gene: NA
abundance: many
j_gene: TRBJ1-1
CDR3aa: CSAREGSTSHTEAFF
CDR3nt: TGCAGTGCTAGAGAGGGGTCAACAAGTCACACTGAAGCTTTCTTT